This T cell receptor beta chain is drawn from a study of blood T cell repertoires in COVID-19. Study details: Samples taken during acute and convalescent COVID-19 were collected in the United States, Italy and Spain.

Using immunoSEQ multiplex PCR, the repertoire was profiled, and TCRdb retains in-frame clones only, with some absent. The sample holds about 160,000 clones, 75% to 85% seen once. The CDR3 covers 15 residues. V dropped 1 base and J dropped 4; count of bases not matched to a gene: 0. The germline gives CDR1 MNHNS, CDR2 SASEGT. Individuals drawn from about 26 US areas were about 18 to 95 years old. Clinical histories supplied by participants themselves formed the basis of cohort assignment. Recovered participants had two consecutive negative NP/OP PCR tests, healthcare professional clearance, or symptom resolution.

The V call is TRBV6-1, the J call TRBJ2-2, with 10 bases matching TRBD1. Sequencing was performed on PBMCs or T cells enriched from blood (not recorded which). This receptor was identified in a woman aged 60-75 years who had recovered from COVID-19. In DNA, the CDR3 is TGTGCCAGCAGTGAAGGGACAGGGGGCACCGGGGAGCTGTTTTTT. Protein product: CASSEGTGGTGELFF.